Below, one TCR beta chain is given with its context. This CDR3 is also generated by other DNA sequences in the sample. Under the authors' procedure: Reference gene primers were amplified, and this amplification served to estimate nucleated cell counts. TCRdb's copy holds only in-frame clones and misses some; the assay was immunoSEQ multiplex PCR. V, J and clone size reflect that table, while D and trimming were determined from the DNA. The profile covers roughly 180,000 clones, with approximately 81% appearing a single time and under 6% taken by the ten largest. CDR3 length equals 14 residues. Germline V lookup: CDR1 KGHSH, CDR2 LQKENI. Trimming left V 3 bases short and J 1 base short, with 8 bases between. The sample is drawn from a study of blood T cell repertoires in COVID-19. Across the whole study: The cDNA or gDNA used as material had been derived from T cells, B-cell-depleted T cells, or PBMCs.

One Seattle source followed patients from active infection through their disease course. The TCR originated in a woman aged 45-60 years with COVID-19, enrolled during active disease. The gene calls are TRBV18 and TRBJ2-3; a weak D match, TRBD1 (7 bases). Material for sequencing was peripheral blood. The CDR3 protein is CASSPRGGTDTQYF. Here the CDR3 DNA reads TGTGCCAGCTCACCCAGGGGGGGCACAGATACGCAGTATTTT.